The 11 T cell receptor beta chains below come from one sample, sequenced in a study of cytomegalovirus exposure and HLA in healthy donors. The PCR employed 60 Vbeta primers together with 13 Jbeta primers. The data were produced by immunoSEQ multiplex PCR, yet TCRdb's version contains in-frame clones alone and is incomplete. Here the sample spans about 150,000 clones, about four fifths being singletons. The sequencing sample was made of PBMCs. These receptors were obtained from a woman in her forties or fifties in good health and CMV-seropositive.

The chain uses TRBV7-6 and TRBJ2-7, with D uncertain. V was pared by 2 bases and J by 3 bases, with 5 bases between. Germline V lookup: CDR1 SGHVS, CDR2 FNYEAQ. This CDR3 spans 12 amino acids. The CDR3 loop is CASSLSYYEQYF. In DNA, the CDR3 is TGTGCCAGCAGCTTATCTTACTACGAGCAGTACTTC.

The chain joins TRBV29-1 to TRBJ2-7, with 10 bases matching TRBD1. CDR1 SQVTM and CDR2 ANQGSEA come from the germline V gene. There are 14 residues in the CDR3. V was clipped by 5 bases and J by 6 bases; unmatched bases: 10. CDR3 nucleotide sequence: TGCAGCGTTATCCGGGACAGGGGCTCTGGCGAGCAGTACTTC. This codes for CSVIRDRGSGEQYF.

Only one count was recorded for this clone. This chain uses TRBV2 with TRBJ2-3; D is perhaps TRBD2 (6 bases). V lost 3 bases and J lost 5, with 18 bases in between. The CDR3 has 16 residues. Germline V gene lookup returns CDR1 SNHLY and CDR2 FYNNEI. CDR3 bases: TGTGCCAGCAGTGACGCTGATAGGACCGGGGGAGATACGCAGTATTTT. As protein: CASSDADRTGGDTQYF.

This clone turned up a few times. This chain joins TRBV7-3 and TRBJ2-1, with 14 bases fitting TRBD2. Germline V lookup: CDR1 SGHTA, CDR2 FQGTGA. The V and J ends lost 5 bases and 2 bases, in that order; junction bases with no gene match: 2. The CDR3 has 16 residues. The CDR3 spells CASSRTSGGTYNEQFF. CDR3 nucleotide sequence: TGTGCCAGCAGCCGGACTAGCGGGGGGACCTACAATGAGCAGTTCTTC.

CDR3 in DNA: TGTGCCAGCAGCGTAGCAGGGGTTAGCTCCTACAATGAGCAGTTCTTC. This translates into CASSVAGVSSYNEQFF. V is TRBV9 and J is TRBJ2-1; weak D call: TRBD1 (6 bases). Germline CDR1 SGDLS, CDR2 YYNGEE. The CDR3 has 16 amino acids. Trimming removed 0 bases at V and 0 bases at J, with 10 bases between.

This clone was found a few times. The chain recombines TRBV27 with TRBJ1-6; unclear D gene. The germline gives CDR1 MNHEY, CDR2 SMNVEV (reference sequence). The germline V and J ends were trimmed by 6 bases and 0 bases, with 9 bases remaining between them. The CDR3 loop spans 15 amino acids. CDR3 residues: CASRPGSSYNSPLHF. CDR3 coding DNA: TGTGCCAGCAGGCCGGGGAGCTCCTATAATTCACCCCTCCACTTT.

The chain uses TRBV28 and TRBJ1-1, with a weak D call TRBD1 (5 bases). The germline gives CDR1 MDHEN, CDR2 SYDVKM. Trimming took 11 bases from V and 1 from J, leaving 14 bases between them. This CDR3 has 13 residues. CDR3 sequence: CAAREGWNTEAFF. The CDR3 nucleotides are TGTGCCGCCCGGGAGGGGTGGAACACTGAAGCTTTCTTT. The full variable domain, its missing parts supplied by reference TRBV28 and TRBJ1-1, is DVKVTQSSRYLVKRTGEKVFLECVQDMDHENMFWYRQDPGLGLRLIYFSYDVKMKEKGDIPEGYSVSREKKERFSLILESASTNQTSMYLCAAREGWNTEAFFGQGTRLTVV.

The genes are TRBV5-1 and TRBJ1-2; 10 nucleotides line up with TRBD1. The germline V gene encodes CDR1 SGHRS and CDR2 YFSETQ. V was pared by 4 bases and J by 7 bases, with 13 bases of the junction left unmatched. CDR3 length equals 16 residues. The CDR3 DNA reads as TGCGCCAGCAGCAAGGATACCGGGACAGGGGCCTCTGGCTACACCTTC. It specifies CASSKDTGTGASGYTF.

The chain uses TRBV7-9 and TRBJ2-5, with 14 bases lining up with TRBD2. The closer fit of TRBJ2-7 to the DNA end suggests the J call may be wrong. CDR3 length: 18 amino acids. The germline CDR1 and CDR2 sequences are SEHNR and FQNEAQ (reference sequence). The CDR3 bases are TGTGCCAGCAGCCGTTGGACTAGCGGGGGGCAGAGCTCCTACGAGCAGTACTTC. Translated: CASSRWTSGGQSSYEQYF.

A word on this clone: Other nucleotide sequences in the sample specify the same CDR3. The rearrangement joins TRBV18 to TRBJ2-7; 7 bases agree with TRBD2. Germline V gene lookup returns CDR1 KGHSH and CDR2 LQKENI. CDR3 length equals 12 residues. J gave up 7 bases and V 6 bases, and 6 bases lay outside the gene matches. For the CDR3, the DNA is TGTGCCAGCTCCCCAAGGGAGGGTGAGCAGTACTTC. This gives the protein CASSPREGEQYF.

The gene calls are TRBV10-1 and TRBJ1-4; D is uncertain. V was cut by 7 bases and J by 0 bases, with 9 bases left in between. The CDR3 contains 14 residues. The V gene's germline CDR1 is WNHNN and CDR2 SYGVQD (reference sequence). CDR3 amino acids: CASTNGATNEKLFF. CDR3 in DNA: TGCGCCAGCACCAACGGTGCAACTAATGAAAAACTGTTTTTT.